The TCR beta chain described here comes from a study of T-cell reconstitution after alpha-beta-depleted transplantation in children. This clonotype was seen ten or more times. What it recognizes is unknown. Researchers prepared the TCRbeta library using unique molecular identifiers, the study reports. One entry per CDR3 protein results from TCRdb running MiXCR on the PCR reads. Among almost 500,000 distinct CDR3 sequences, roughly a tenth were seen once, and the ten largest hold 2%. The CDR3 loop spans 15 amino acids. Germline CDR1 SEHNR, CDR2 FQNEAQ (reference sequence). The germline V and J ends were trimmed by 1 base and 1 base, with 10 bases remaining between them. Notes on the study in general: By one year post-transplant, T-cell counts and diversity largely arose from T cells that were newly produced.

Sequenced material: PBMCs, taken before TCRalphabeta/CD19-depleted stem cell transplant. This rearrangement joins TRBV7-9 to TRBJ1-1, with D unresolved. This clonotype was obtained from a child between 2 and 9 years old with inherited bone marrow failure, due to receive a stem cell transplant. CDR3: CASSLGSQENTEAFF. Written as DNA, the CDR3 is TGTGCCAGCAGCTTAGGCAGCCAAGAGAACACTGAAGCTTTCTTT.